This TCR beta chain is drawn from a study of T-cell memory formation after mild COVID-19. Study-wide points: The authors did not confirm SARS-CoV-2 specificity of second-wave clones peaking day 37. Pre-infection memory contained some responding clones, which suggested that cross-reactive memory had joined. Day 15 to 85 contractors were CD4/CD8 balanced; later expanders leaned CD4+.

TCRdb redid the calling of the 5' RACE reads with MiXCR, one entry per CDR3 protein. This sample yields 350,000 to 450,000 distinct CDR3 sequences, of which about 15% are seen a single time; around a fifth belongs to the top ten. This clonotype was observed at least ten times. Its target is unknown. This TCR derives from a man aged 18 to 29 who had mild COVID-19 (a few samples of this study predate the infection). Cell type and time point are not known. The sequenced material came from PBMCs or a T cell subset sorted from them (not recorded which).

CDR3 DNA sequence: TGCAGCGTGCTGGACAGGGTAAAGACCCAGTACTTC. Protein: CSVLDRVKTQYF. V is TRBV29-1 and J is TRBJ2-5; 8 bases align to TRBD1. V dropped 6 bases and J dropped 6; count of bases not matched to a gene: 6. Per the germline V gene, CDR1 is SQVTM and CDR2 is ANQGSEA. This CDR3 comprises 12 residues.